This T cell receptor (beta chain) comes out of a study of blood T cell repertoires in COVID-19. Study context: COVID-19 samples collected from the United States, Italy and Spain covered acute and convalescent phases. T cells, B-cell-depleted T cells, or PBMCs provided the cDNA or gDNA that served as material.

V shed 0 bases and J shed 3 bases, with 11 bases lying between them. The CDR3 loop spans 15 amino acids. Looked up from germline, CDR1 is SEHNR and CDR2 is FQNEAQ (reference sequence). In the study's own analysis: Estimated nucleated cell counts came from reference gene primer amplification. The method was immunoSEQ multiplex PCR; TCRdb's version includes in-frame clones alone and lacks a portion of them. D and trimming come from the DNA, and the V and J calls and clone size come from that table. The sample contains roughly 49,000 clones, 90% of which appear only once. The sample was peripheral blood. The receptor was derived from a woman older than 75 with acute or convalescent COVID-19. This chain connects TRBV7-9 to TRBJ1-1, with D perhaps matching TRBD1 (5 bases). CDR3 sequence reads: CASSLAPGGYTEAFF. CDR3 DNA: TGTGCCAGCAGCTTAGCGCCGGGGGGTTACACTGAAGCTTTCTTT.